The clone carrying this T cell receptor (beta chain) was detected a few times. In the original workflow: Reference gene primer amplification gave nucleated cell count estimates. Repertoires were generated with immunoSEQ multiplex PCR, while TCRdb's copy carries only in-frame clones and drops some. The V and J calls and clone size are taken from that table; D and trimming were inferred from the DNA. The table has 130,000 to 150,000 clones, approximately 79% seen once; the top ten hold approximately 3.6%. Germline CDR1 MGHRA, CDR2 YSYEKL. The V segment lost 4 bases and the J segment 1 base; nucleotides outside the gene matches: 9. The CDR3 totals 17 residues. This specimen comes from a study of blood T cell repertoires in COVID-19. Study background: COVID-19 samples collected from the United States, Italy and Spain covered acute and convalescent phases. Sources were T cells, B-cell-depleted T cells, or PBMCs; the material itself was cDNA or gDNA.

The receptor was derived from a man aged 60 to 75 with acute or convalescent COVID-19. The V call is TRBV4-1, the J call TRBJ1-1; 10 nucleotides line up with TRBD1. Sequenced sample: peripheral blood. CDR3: CASSPVPGQGSNTEAFF. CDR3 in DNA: TGCGCCAGCAGCCCGGTCCCGGGACAGGGGTCGAACACTGAAGCTTTCTTT.